This TCR beta chain originates from a study of blood T cell repertoires in COVID-19. The germline gives CDR1 LGHDT, CDR2 YNNKEL (reference sequence). With 4 bases clipped from V and 8 bases from J, the junction kept 12 bases outside the gene matches. The CDR3 has 16 amino acids. What the recovered Cohort 3 donors had was two negative PCRs, clearance, or symptom resolution. Assay: immunoSEQ multiplex PCR; the TCRdb copy retains only in-frame clones and omits some. Among roughly 360,000 clones listed, more than 70% were seen once. The chain combines TRBV3-1 (or the pseudogene TRBV3-2) with TRBJ2-1; 9 bases fit TRBD2. The TCR originated in a man younger than 40 who had recovered from COVID-19. The sequencing input was PBMCs or T cells enriched from blood (not recorded which). The CDR3 bases are TGTGCCAGCAGCCCCCCTGGATGGGTAGCGGGGGATGAGCAGTTCTTC. Translation: CASSPPGWVAGDEQFF.